Listed here are 32 T cell receptor beta chains from one sample, sequenced in a study of T-cell reconstitution after alpha-beta-depleted transplantation in children. Molecular barcoding with unique molecular identifiers was used for the TCRbeta library. One entry per CDR3 protein results from TCRdb running MiXCR on the PCR reads. The sample holds approximately 520,000 distinct CDR3 sequences, more than 9.5% seen once. This specimen was PBMCs, mostly from graft donor cells, taken 180 days after TCRalphabeta/CD19-depleted stem cell transplant. Receptors were obtained from a female patient between 2 and 15 years old who had a stem cell transplant for aplastic anemia, so the T cells may come from the graft donor.

The chain couples TRBV6-2 or TRBV6-3 to TRBJ2-3, with 8 bases fitting TRBD1. The CDR3 totals 14 residues. V shed 7 bases and J 4 bases; nucleotides not matched to a gene: 7. CDR1 is MNHEY and CDR2 is SVGEGT in the germline V gene. CDR3 in amino acids: CASTAQGAADTQYF. CDR3 DNA: TGTGCCAGCACGGCGCAGGGGGCGGCAGATACGCAGTATTTT.

This clonotype was found a few times. This rearrangement joins TRBV20-1 to TRBJ2-1; possibly TRBD1 or TRBD2 for D (5 bases each). The germline V gene encodes CDR1 DFQATT and CDR2 SNEGSKA (reference sequence). The length of the CDR3 is 13 residues. Trimming left V 5 bases short and J 7 bases short, with 15 bases between. In DNA form, the CDR3 reads TGCAGTGCTGCAGTGGGGGTGCGAAATGAGCAGTTCTTC. It encodes CSAAVGVRNEQFF.

This clonotype has a handful of counts. The chain is built from TRBV7-2 and TRBJ1-1, with D maybe TRBD1 (5 bases). The germline V gene has CDR1 SGHTA and CDR2 FQGNSA. The CDR3 extends over 18 amino acids. V was shortened by 0 bases and J by 0 bases, with 17 bases between the two germline ends. The CDR3 here is CASSLAQIFRTLNTEAFF. The CDR3 region has the DNA TGTGCCAGCAGCTTAGCCCAAATTTTCCGGACACTGAACACTGAAGCTTTCTTT.

V usage is TRBV7-3 and J usage is TRBJ2-3; a possible D gene is TRBD2 (7 bases). There are 15 residues in the CDR3. V lost 1 base to trimming and J lost 4 bases, with 12 bases between them. Germline-derived CDR1 and CDR2 are SGHTA and FQGTGA. The CDR3 sequence is CASSLNREGADTQYF. The CDR3 nucleotides are TGTGCCAGCAGCTTAAACAGGGAGGGCGCAGATACGCAGTATTTT.

This clonotype was seen many times. The V call is TRBV5-1, the J call TRBJ2-1; TRBD2 matches at 11 bases. Germline CDR1 reads SGHRS; CDR2 reads YFSETQ. This CDR3 contains 15 residues. J lost 8 bases, V lost 0 bases, and 4 bases had no gene match. The CDR3 sequence is CASSLGTSGPYEQFF. In DNA form, the CDR3 reads TGCGCCAGCAGCTTGGGGACTAGCGGGCCCTATGAGCAGTTCTTC.

This clonotype was recorded at least ten times. The chain joins TRBV29-1 to TRBJ2-1; D is unclear. This CDR3 has 11 amino acids. Germline CDR1 reads SQVTM; CDR2 reads ANQGSEA. The CDR3 spells CSPRFYNEQFF. The DNA of the CDR3 is TGCAGTCCGAGGTTCTACAATGAGCAGTTCTTC.

Worth noting for this clonotype: The junction shows a germline mismatch at one end, possibly a read error. This chain joins TRBV3-1 and TRBJ2-2; 8 positions agree with TRBD1. The germline V gene has CDR1 LGHDT and CDR2 YNNKEL (reference sequence). This CDR3 is 15 amino acids long. The CDR3 loop is CACSPPDRDTGELFF. DNA for the CDR3: TGTGCCTGCAGCCCACCGGACAGGGACACCGGGGAGCTGTTTTTT.

The J gene is TRBJ2-7, the V gene TRBV20-1, with D possibly being TRBD1 (6 bases). This CDR3 spans 16 amino acids. CDR1 is DFQATT and CDR2 is SNEGSKA in the germline V gene (reference sequence). Trimming removed 0 bases from V and 4 bases from J, with 19 bases in between. For the CDR3, the DNA is TGCAGTGCTAGAGATCGAGACCAACAGGGCGGGTACGAGCAGTACTTC. It translates to CSARDRDQQGGYEQYF.

J is TRBJ1-4 and V is TRBV21-1. TRBV21-1 has pseudogene status. This CDR3 comprises 10 residues. The CDR3 DNA reads as TGTGCCAGCACCGTTGAAAAACTGTTTTTT. Translating it yields CASTVEKLFF.

The chain combines TRBV28 with TRBJ1-3; TRBD1 is a possible D gene (6 bases). Germline V lookup: CDR1 MDHEN, CDR2 SYDVKM. This CDR3 has 16 residues. Trimming removed 6 bases from V and 0 bases from J, with 15 bases in between. CDR3 coding DNA: TGTGCCAGCAGACCGAGGGGGGAACCCTCTGGAAACACCATATATTTT. Translation: CASRPRGEPSGNTIYF.

This chain connects TRBV5-1 to TRBJ2-3; D is possibly TRBD1 or TRBD2 (5 bases each). V was shortened by 0 bases and J by 0 bases, with 11 bases between the two germline ends. Germline V CDR1 and CDR2: SGHRS, YFSETQ. The CDR3 extends over 16 amino acids. In DNA form, the CDR3 reads TGCGCCAGCAGCTTGGCGGGGACGGCTAGCACAGATACGCAGTATTTT. It codes for CASSLAGTASTDTQYF. Supplemented by reference TRBV5-1 and TRBJ2-3, the full variable domain reads KAGVTQTPRYLIKTRGQQVTLSCSPISGHRSVSWYQQTPGQGLQFLFEYFSETQRNKGNFPGRFSGRQFSNSRSEMNVSTLELGDSALYLCASSLAGTASTDTQYFGPGTRLTVL.

The V call is TRBV19, the J call TRBJ2-5; weak D call: TRBD1 (6 bases). CDR3 length: 15 amino acids. Trimming stripped 6 bases from V and 3 bases from J, with 17 bases between. CDR1 and CDR2 (germline): LNHDA, SQIVND (reference sequence). Here the CDR3 reads CASRPIRDNEETQYF. In DNA form, the CDR3 reads TGTGCCAGTAGGCCAATAAGGGACAATGAAGAGACCCAGTACTTC. The whole variable domain, remainder taken from reference TRBV19 and TRBJ2-5, is DGGITQSPKYLFRKEGQNVTLSCEQNLNHDAMYWYRQDPGQGLRLIYYSQIVNDFQKGDIAEGYSVSREKKESFPLTVTSAQKNPTAFYLCASRPIRDNEETQYFGPGTRLLVL.

This chain connects TRBV20-1 to TRBJ1-6; 7 nucleotides align to TRBD1. The germline V gene encodes CDR1 DFQATT and CDR2 SNEGSKA (reference sequence). This CDR3 region has 16 residues. V was pared by 0 bases and J by 3 bases, with 5 bases of the junction left unmatched. The CDR3 reads CSARDRDSHYNSPLHF. For the CDR3, the DNA is TGCAGTGCTAGAGACCGGGACAGCCACTATAATTCACCCCTCCACTTT.

This sequence joins TRBV10-3 and TRBJ2-1; 9 bases fit TRBD2. Trimming at V came to 5 bases and at J to 9 bases, leaving 20 bases not matched to a gene. CDR1 and CDR2 (germline): ENHRY, SYGVKD. The CDR3 covers 18 residues. CDR3 sequence: CAISLSAGGRGGLGEQFF. CDR3 bases: TGTGCCATCAGTTTAAGCGCGGGCGGGAGGGGCGGTTTAGGTGAGCAGTTCTTC.

This clonotype turned up a few times. The rearrangement links TRBV5-1 to TRBJ2-3, with 8 bases that match TRBD2. In germline, CDR1 is SGHRS, CDR2 YFSETQ. The CDR3 contains 15 residues. J lost 0 bases, V lost 5 bases, and 5 bases had no gene match. The CDR3 bases are TGCGCCAGCAGTTCGATAGCGGGGAGCACAGATACGCAGTATTTT. Amino acid sequence: CASSSIAGSTDTQYF.

The chain recombines TRBV4-3 with TRBJ2-7; D not resolved. This CDR3 has 15 amino acids. Trimming left V 0 bases short and J 3 bases short, with 12 bases between. Germline lookup yields CDR1 LGHNA and CDR2 YSLEER. DNA of the CDR3: TGCGCCAGCAGCCAAGATGGGGTTCAGGACTACGAGCAGTACTTC. Its protein product is CASSQDGVQDYEQYF.

This clonotype was seen only a few times. This rearrangement joins TRBV12-3 or TRBV12-4 to TRBJ2-7; D tentatively reads TRBD1 or TRBD2 (5 bases each). Trimming took 0 bases from V and 1 from J, leaving 19 bases between them. This CDR3 contains 18 residues. In nucleotides, the CDR3 is TGTGCCAGCAGTTTAGCGCGGACAAGAGTAATAGCGTCCTACGAGCAGTACTTC. Its protein product is CASSLARTRVIASYEQYF.

The rearrangement links TRBV18 to TRBJ1-3; 9 positions agree with TRBD1. V shed 5 bases, J shed 4 bases, and the junction held 9 bases outside the gene matches. The germline CDR1 and CDR2 sequences are KGHSH and LQKENI. This CDR3 is 16 amino acids long. In DNA form, the CDR3 reads TGTGCCAGCTCAATTGGACAGGGGTTACGAGGAAACACCATATATTTT. Translation: CASSIGQGLRGNTIYF.

The rearrangement uses TRBV28 and TRBJ2-3; 12 bases align to TRBD1. The ends lost 2 bases at V and 4 bases at J; junction bases unmatched: 7. CDR1 and CDR2 (germline): MDHEN, SYDVKM. This CDR3 region has 17 residues. Written as DNA, the CDR3 is TGTGCCAGCAGTTTAAAATGGGACAGGGGGCGCCCAGATACGCAGTATTTT. Amino acid sequence: CASSLKWDRGRPDTQYF.

This chain links TRBV20-1 with TRBJ1-2; D gene uncertain. Looked up from germline, CDR1 is DFQATT and CDR2 is SNEGSKA (reference sequence). This CDR3 has 12 amino acids. The germline V and J ends were trimmed by 6 bases and 2 bases, with 10 bases remaining between them. The DNA for the CDR3 is TGCAGTGCCGAGACACAAAACTATGGCTACACCTTC. Translated: CSAETQNYGYTF.

This clonotype has just a few counts. The genes are TRBV6-1 and TRBJ1-5; 8 nucleotides align to TRBD1. Germline V lookup: CDR1 MNHNS, CDR2 SASEGT. CDR3 length: 12 residues. V lost 7 bases to trimming and J lost 5 bases; unmatched junction nucleotides: 1. For the CDR3, the DNA is TGTGCCAGCAAGGACAGGGATCAGCCCCAGCATTTT. Protein: CASKDRDQPQHF.

This rearrangement joins TRBV6-6 to TRBJ1-5, with D maybe TRBD1 (6 bases). This CDR3 is 13 amino acids long. CDR1 is MNHNY and CDR2 is SVGAGI in the germline V gene (reference sequence). Trimming cost V 9 bases and J 6 bases, with 15 bases left between them. The CDR3 coding sequence is TGTGCCAGTAAGGAGGGGGGCAGTCAGCCCCAGCATTTT. Encoded protein: CASKEGGSQPQHF.

The V call is TRBV7-2, the J call TRBJ1-2; D uncertain. This CDR3 region has 16 residues. CDR1 SGHTA and CDR2 FQGNSA come from the germline V gene. The V end lost 1 base, the J end lost 5 bases, and 17 bases lay between the germline ends. The CDR3 DNA reads TGTGCCAGCAGCTTAGAATTAAGTAGGACCGGTTATGGCTACACCTTC. It yields the protein CASSLELSRTGYGYTF.

This clonotype was recorded a few times. V usage is TRBV29-1 and J usage is TRBJ2-7; 7 bases are a match to TRBD1. Germline V gene lookup returns CDR1 SQVTM and CDR2 ANQGSEA. This CDR3 spans 14 amino acids. The V and J ends lost 6 bases and 2 bases, in that order; junction bases with no gene match: 10. CDR3 bases: TGCAGCGTGTTACAGGGGCCCCTACCCTACGAGCAGTACTTC. This codes for CSVLQGPLPYEQYF.

Only a few counts were recorded for this clonotype. The chain has TRBV20-1 and TRBJ2-2; a weak D match, TRBD2 (6 bases). Trimming shortened V by 5 bases and J by 4 bases, and 17 bases separated the two germline ends. Germline loops: CDR1 DFQATT, CDR2 SNEGSKA (reference sequence). CDR3 length equals 15 residues. In DNA, the CDR3 is TGCAGTGCTCGCGGGACTCCCCGGGGCACCGGGGAGCTGTTTTTT. Residues: CSARGTPRGTGELFF.

The chain's CDR3 is CASKTVAGAFEKLFF. The CDR3 nucleotides are TGTGCCAGCAAAACCGTGGCGGGGGCATTTGAAAAACTGTTTTTT. The V call is TRBV6-1, the J call TRBJ1-4, with a tentative D call TRBD1 (6 bases). The V end was cut by 7 bases, the J end by 7 bases, with 19 bases between. CDR1 MNHNS and CDR2 SASEGT come from the germline V gene. The CDR3 has 15 residues.

This clonotype was seen a few times. The V gene is TRBV29-1, the J gene TRBJ1-1; D not certain. CDR3 length: 14 residues. Per germline, CDR1 SQVTM and CDR2 ANQGSEA. V lost 2 bases and J lost 3, with 13 bases in between. The chain's CDR3 is CSVEREPLDTEAFF. The DNA for the CDR3 is TGCAGCGTTGAAAGGGAGCCGCTGGACACTGAAGCTTTCTTT.

The chain recombines TRBV29-1 with TRBJ2-1; the D is unclear. Trimming shortened V by 6 bases and J by 1 base, and 7 bases separated the two germline ends. This CDR3 is built from 12 residues. Germline lookup yields CDR1 SQVTM and CDR2 ANQGSEA. For the CDR3, the DNA is TGCAGCGTGAGGTCATCCTACAATGAGCAGTTCTTC. Translation gives CSVRSSYNEQFF.

This chain connects TRBV5-6 to TRBJ2-1, with D unclear. V was cut by 3 bases and J by 0 bases, with 19 bases left in between. This CDR3 comprises 18 residues. Germline lookup yields CDR1 SGHDT and CDR2 YYEEEE. CDR3: CASSCRYPFFSSYNEQFF. CDR3 nucleotides: TGTGCCAGCAGCTGCCGGTATCCCTTTTTTAGCTCCTACAATGAGCAGTTCTTC. Supplemented by reference TRBV5-6 and TRBJ2-1, the full variable domain reads DAGVTQSPTHLIKTRGQQVTLRCSPKSGHDTVSWYQQALGQGPQFIFQYYEEEERQRGNFPDRFSGHQFPNYSSELNVNALLLGDSALYLCASSCRYPFFSSYNEQFFGPGTRLTVL.

This clonotype has only a few counts. V usage is TRBV6-1 and J usage is TRBJ2-7, with D unclear. Germline CDR1 is MNHNS and CDR2 is SASEGT. CDR3 size: 16 residues. Deletions cut 6 bases from V and 0 bases from J, with 18 bases between. CDR3 sequence reads: CASSDLRTLSSYEQYF. CDR3 DNA sequence: TGTGCCAGCAGCGACCTCAGAACACTAAGCTCCTACGAGCAGTACTTC.

This sequence joins TRBV25-1 and TRBJ1-1; 7 bases are shared with TRBD1. The CDR3 covers 13 residues. V lost 4 bases and J lost 5; bases outside the gene matches: 4. Germline V gene data show CDR1 as MGHDK and CDR2 as SYGVNS. The CDR3 reads CASSGTGVTEAFF. As DNA, the CDR3 is TGTGCCAGCAGTGGAACAGGGGTTACTGAAGCTTTCTTT.

The rearrangement joins TRBV11-2 to TRBJ2-5; 15 positions agree with TRBD2. Germline assignment: CDR1 SGHAT and CDR2 FQNNGV. V gave up 5 bases and J gave up 5 bases; unmatched junction bases: 12. CDR3 length equals 18 residues. The CDR3 nucleotides read TGTGCCAGCAGCACCCCACCGGGACTAGCGGGAGGACGGGAGACCCAGTACTTC. Translation: CASSTPPGLAGGRETQYF.